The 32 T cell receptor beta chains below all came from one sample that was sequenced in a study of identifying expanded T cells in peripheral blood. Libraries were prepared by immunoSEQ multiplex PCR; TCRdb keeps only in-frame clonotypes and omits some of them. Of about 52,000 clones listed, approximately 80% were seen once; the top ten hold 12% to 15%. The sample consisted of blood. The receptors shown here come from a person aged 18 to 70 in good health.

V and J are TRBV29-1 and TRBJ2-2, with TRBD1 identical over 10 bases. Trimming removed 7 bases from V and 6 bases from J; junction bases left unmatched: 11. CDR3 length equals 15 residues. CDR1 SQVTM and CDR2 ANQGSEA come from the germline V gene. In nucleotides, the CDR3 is TGCAGCGGCCGAAAGGGGACAGGGGTAGCCGGGGAGCTGTTTTTT. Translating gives CSGRKGTGVAGELFF.

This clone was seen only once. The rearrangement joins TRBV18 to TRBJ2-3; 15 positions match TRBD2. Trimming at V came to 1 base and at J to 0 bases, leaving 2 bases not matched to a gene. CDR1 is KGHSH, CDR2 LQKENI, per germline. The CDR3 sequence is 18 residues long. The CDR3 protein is CASSPRTSGGASTDTQYF. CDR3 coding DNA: TGTGCCAGCTCACCACGGACTAGCGGGGGGGCTAGCACAGATACGCAGTATTTT.

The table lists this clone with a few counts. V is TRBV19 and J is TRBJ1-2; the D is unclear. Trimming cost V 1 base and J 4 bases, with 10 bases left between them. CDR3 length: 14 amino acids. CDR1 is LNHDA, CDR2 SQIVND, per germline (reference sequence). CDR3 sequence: CASSIAGVTYGYTF. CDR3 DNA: TGTGCCAGTAGTATAGCTGGGGTTACCTATGGCTACACCTTC.

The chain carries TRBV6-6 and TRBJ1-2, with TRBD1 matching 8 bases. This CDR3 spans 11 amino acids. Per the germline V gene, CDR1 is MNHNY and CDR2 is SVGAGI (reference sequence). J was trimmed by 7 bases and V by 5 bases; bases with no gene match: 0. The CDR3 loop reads CASSGQGGYTF. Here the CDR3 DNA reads TGTGCCAGCAGTGGACAGGGTGGCTACACCTTC.

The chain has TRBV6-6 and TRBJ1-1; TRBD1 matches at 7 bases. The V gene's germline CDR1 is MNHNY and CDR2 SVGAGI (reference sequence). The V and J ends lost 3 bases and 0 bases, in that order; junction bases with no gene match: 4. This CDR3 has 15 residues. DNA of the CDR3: TGTGCCAGCAGTTATTCAGGGGGGATGAACACTGAAGCTTTCTTT. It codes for CASSYSGGMNTEAFF.

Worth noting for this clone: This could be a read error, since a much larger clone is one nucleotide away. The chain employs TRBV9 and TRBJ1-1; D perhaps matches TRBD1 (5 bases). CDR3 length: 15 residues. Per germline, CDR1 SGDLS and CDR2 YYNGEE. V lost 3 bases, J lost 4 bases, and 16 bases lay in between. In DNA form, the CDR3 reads TGTGCCAGCAGCGCCGAACCGGGGGGGGTCACTGAAGCTTTCTTT. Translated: CASSAEPGGVTEAFF.

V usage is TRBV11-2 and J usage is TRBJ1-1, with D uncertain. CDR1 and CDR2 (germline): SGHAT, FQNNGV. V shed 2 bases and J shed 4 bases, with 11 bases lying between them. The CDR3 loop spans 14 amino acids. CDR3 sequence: CASSLSLGITEAFF. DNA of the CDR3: TGTGCCAGCAGCTTATCCCTAGGGATCACTGAAGCTTTCTTT.

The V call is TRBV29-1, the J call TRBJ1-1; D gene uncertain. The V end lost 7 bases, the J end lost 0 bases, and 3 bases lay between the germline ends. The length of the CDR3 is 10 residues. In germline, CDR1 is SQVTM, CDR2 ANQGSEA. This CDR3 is CSALNTEAFF. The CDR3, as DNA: TGCAGCGCACTGAACACTGAAGCTTTCTTT. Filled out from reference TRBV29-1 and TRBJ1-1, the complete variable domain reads SAVISQKPSRDICQRGTSLTIQCQVDSQVTMMFWYRQQPGQSLTLIATANQGSEATYESGFVIDKFPISRPNLTFSTLTVSNMSPEDSSIYLCSALNTEAFFGQGTRLTVV.

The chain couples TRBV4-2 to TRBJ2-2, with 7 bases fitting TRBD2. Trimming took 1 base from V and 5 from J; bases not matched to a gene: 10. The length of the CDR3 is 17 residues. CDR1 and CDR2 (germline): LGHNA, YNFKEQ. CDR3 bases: TGTGCCAGCAGCCAAGTGACCTCGGGGGGAACGACCGGGGAGCTGTTTTTT. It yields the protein CASSQVTSGGTTGELFF.

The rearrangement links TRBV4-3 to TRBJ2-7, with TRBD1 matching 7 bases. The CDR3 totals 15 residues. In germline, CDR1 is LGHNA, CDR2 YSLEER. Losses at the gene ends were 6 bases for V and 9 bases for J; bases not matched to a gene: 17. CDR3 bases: TGCGCCAGCAGTCAAACATGGACAGGAGTTACGATGCAGTACTTC. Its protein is CASSQTWTGVTMQYF.

The CDR3 sequence is CASSVDRAQETQYF. In DNA form, the CDR3 reads TGTGCCAGCAGTGTGGACAGGGCCCAAGAGACCCAGTACTTC. The chain couples TRBV2 to TRBJ2-5; 8 bases map to TRBD1. Trimming took 4 bases from V and 1 from J; bases not matched to a gene: 2. In germline, CDR1 is SNHLY, CDR2 FYNNEI. The CDR3 runs 14 residues.

The CDR3 here is CASSLAGLAGVEQYF. The CDR3 nucleotides read TGTGCCAGCAGCTTAGCGGGGCTAGCGGGAGTCGAGCAGTACTTC. The chain employs TRBV7-2 and TRBJ2-7, with TRBD2 matching over 10 bases. The J segment lost 6 bases and the V segment lost 0 bases, leaving 5 bases of the junction unmatched. The CDR3 runs 15 residues. CDR1 and CDR2 (germline): SGHTA, FQGNSA.

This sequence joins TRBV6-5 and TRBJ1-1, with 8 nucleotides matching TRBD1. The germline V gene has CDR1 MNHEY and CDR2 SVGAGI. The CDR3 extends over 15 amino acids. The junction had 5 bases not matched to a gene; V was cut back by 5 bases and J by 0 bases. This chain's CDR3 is CASSRQGRLNTEAFF. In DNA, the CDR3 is TGTGCCAGCAGTCGACAGGGGCGTTTGAACACTGAAGCTTTCTTT.

CDR3 sequence (DNA): TGTGCCAGCAGTTTAGGGGTGAACTATGGCTACACCTTC. This sequence encodes CASSLGVNYGYTF. The V and J genes are TRBV27 and TRBJ1-2; D gene ambiguous. V lost 2 bases and J lost 2, with 6 bases in between. This CDR3 comprises 13 residues. The germline V gene has CDR1 MNHEY and CDR2 SMNVEV (reference sequence).

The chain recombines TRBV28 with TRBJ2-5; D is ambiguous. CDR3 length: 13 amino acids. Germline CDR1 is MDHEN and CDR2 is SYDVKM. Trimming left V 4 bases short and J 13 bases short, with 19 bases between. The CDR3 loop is CASSSTVMDHPYF. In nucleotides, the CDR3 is TGTGCCAGCAGTTCTACTGTGATGGATCACCCGTACTTC.

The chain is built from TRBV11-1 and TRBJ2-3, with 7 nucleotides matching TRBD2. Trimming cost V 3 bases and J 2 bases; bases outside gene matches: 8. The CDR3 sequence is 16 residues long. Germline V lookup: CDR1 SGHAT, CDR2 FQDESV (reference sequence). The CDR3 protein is CASSFSAGTATDTQYF. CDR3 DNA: TGTGCCAGCAGCTTCTCAGCGGGGACTGCCACAGATACGCAGTATTTT.

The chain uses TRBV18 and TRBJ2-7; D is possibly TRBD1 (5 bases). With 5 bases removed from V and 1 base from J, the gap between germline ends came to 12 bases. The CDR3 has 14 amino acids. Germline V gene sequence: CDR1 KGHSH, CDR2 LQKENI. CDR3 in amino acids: CASSTGHGSYEQYF. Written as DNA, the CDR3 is TGTGCCAGCTCAACCGGACACGGGTCCTACGAGCAGTACTTC.

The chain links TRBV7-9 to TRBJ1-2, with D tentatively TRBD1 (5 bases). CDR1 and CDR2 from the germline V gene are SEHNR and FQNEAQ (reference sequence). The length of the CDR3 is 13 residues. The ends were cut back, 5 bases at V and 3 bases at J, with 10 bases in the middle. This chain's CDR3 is CASSQGVDYGYTF. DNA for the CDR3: TGTGCCAGCAGCCAAGGGGTGGACTATGGCTACACCTTC.

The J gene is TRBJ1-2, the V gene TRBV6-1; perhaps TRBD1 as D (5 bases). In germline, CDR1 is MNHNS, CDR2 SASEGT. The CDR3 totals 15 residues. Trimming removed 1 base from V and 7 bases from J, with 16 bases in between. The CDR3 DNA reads TGTGCCAGCAGTGAAGATCACGGGGGAGGGCTTGGCTACACCTTC. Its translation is CASSEDHGGGLGYTF.

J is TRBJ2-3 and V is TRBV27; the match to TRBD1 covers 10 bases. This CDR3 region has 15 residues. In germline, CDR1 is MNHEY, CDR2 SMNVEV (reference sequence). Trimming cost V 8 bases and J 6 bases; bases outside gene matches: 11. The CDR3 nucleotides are TGTGCCAGCCGAGACAGGGGGCGCCCGGGGGATACGCAGTATTTT. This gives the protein CASRDRGRPGDTQYF.

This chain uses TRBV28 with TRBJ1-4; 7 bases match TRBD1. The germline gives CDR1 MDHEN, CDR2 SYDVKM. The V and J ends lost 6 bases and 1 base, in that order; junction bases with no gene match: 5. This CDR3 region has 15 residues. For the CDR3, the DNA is TGTGCCAGCAGACCGCAGGGGGGAACTAATGAAAAACTGTTTTTT. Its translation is CASRPQGGTNEKLFF. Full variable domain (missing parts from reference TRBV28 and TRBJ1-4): DVKVTQSSRYLVKRTGEKVFLECVQDMDHENMFWYRQDPGLGLRLIYFSYDVKMKEKGDIPEGYSVSREKKERFSLILESASTNQTSMYLCASRPQGGTNEKLFFGSGTQLSVL.

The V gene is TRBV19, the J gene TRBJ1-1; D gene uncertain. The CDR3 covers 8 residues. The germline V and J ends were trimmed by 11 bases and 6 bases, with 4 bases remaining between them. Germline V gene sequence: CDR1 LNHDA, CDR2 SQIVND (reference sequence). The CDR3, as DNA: TGTGCCGGACCTGAAGCTTTCTTT. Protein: CAGPEAFF.

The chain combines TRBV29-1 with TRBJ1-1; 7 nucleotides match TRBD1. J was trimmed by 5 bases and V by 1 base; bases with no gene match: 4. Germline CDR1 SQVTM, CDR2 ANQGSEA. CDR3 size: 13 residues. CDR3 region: CSVEGQGGTEAFF. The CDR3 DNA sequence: TGCAGCGTTGAAGGCCAGGGGGGGACTGAAGCTTTCTTT.

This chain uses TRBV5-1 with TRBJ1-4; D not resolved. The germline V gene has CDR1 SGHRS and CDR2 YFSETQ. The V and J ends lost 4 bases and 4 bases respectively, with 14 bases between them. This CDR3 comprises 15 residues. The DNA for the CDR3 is TGCGCCAGCAGCCACGGGTGGGAGATTAATGAAAAACTGTTTTTT. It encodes CASSHGWEINEKLFF.

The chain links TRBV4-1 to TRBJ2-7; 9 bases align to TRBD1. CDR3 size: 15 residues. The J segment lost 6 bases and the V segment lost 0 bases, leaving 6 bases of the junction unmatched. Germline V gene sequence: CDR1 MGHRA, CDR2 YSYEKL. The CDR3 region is CASSQEPQGAGEQYF. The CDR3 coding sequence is TGCGCCAGCAGCCAAGAACCACAGGGGGCGGGCGAGCAGTACTTC.

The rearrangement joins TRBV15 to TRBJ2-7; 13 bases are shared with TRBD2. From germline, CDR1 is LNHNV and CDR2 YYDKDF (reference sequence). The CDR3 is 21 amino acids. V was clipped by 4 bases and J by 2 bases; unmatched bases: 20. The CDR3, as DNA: TGTGCCACCAGCACAGTGATAAAGGGACTAGCGGGACCGGGCGGAACCTACGAGCAGTACGTC. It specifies CATSTVIKGLAGPGGTYEQYV.

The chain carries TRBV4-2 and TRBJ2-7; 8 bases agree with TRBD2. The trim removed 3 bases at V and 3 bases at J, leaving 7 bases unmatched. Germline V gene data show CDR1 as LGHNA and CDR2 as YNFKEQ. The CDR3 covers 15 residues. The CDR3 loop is CASSQGTRGFYEQYF. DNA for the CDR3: TGTGCCAGCAGCCAGGGGACTAGGGGCTTCTACGAGCAGTACTTC.

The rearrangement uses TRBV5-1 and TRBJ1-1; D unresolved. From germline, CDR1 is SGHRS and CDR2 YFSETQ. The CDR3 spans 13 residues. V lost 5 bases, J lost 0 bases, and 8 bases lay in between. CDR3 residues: CASSSQLNTEAFF. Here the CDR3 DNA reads TGCGCCAGCAGTTCACAGTTGAACACTGAAGCTTTCTTT. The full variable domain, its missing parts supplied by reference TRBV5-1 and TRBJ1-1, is KAGVTQTPRYLIKTRGQQVTLSCSPISGHRSVSWYQQTPGQGLQFLFEYFSETQRNKGNFPGRFSGRQFSNSRSEMNVSTLELGDSALYLCASSSQLNTEAFFGQGTRLTVV.

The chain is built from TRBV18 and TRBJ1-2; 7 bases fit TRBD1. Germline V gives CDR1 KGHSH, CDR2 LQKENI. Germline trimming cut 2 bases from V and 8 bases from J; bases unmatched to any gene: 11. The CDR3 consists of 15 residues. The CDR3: CASSPSTGHRLGYTF. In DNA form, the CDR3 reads TGTGCCAGCTCACCATCGACAGGGCATCGCCTGGGCTACACCTTC.

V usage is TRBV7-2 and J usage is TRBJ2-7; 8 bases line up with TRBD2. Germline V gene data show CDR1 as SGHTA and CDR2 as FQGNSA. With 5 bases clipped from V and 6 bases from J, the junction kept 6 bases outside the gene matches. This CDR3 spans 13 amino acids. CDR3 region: CASSVSGGPEQYV. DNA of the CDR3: TGTGCCAGCAGCGTCAGCGGGGGCCCCGAGCAGTACGTC.

The CDR3 here is CASTWGASGGPQETQYF. Written as DNA, the CDR3 is TGCGCCAGCACCTGGGGAGCTAGCGGGGGGCCGCAAGAGACCCAGTACTTC. The chain combines TRBV5-1 with TRBJ2-5; the match to TRBD2 covers 11 bases. Germline CDR1 SGHRS, CDR2 YFSETQ. The CDR3 runs to 17 residues. V lost 6 bases and J lost 2; bases outside the gene matches: 12.

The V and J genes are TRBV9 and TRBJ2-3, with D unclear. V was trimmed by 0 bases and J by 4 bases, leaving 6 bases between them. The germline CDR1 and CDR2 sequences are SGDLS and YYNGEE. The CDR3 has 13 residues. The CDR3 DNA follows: TGTGCCAGCAGCGTAGGGTGGGCAGATACGCAGTATTTT. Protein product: CASSVGWADTQYF.